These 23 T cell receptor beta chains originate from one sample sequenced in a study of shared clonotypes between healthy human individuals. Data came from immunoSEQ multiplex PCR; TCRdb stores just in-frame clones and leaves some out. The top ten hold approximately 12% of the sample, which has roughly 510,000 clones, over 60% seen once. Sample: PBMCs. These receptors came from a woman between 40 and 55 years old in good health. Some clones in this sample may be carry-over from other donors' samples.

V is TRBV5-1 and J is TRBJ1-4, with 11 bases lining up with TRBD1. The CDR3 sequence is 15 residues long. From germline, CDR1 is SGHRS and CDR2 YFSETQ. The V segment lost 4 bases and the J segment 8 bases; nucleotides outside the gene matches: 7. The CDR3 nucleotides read TGCGCCAGCAGCACGAGGACAGGGGGCGGCGAAAAACTGTTTTTT. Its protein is CASSTRTGGGEKLFF.

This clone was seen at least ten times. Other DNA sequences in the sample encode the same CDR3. CDR3 coding DNA: TGTGCCAGTAGTATCCCAGGAGTGAACACTGAAGCTTTCTTT. Residues: CASSIPGVNTEAFF. The gene calls are TRBV19 and TRBJ1-1; the D is unclear. Trimming left V 3 bases short and J 0 bases short, with 8 bases between. The CDR3 loop spans 14 amino acids. CDR1 is LNHDA and CDR2 is SQIVND in the germline V gene (reference sequence). Looking up the rest from reference TRBV19 and TRBJ1-1 gives the full variable domain: DGGITQSPKYLFRKEGQNVTLSCEQNLNHDAMYWYRQDPGQGLRLIYYSQIVNDFQKGDIAEGYSVSREKKESFPLTVTSAQKNPTAFYLCASSIPGVNTEAFFGQGTRLTVV.

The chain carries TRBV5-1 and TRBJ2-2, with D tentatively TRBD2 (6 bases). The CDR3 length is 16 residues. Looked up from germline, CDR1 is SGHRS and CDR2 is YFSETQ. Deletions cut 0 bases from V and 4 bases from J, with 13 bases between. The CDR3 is CASSLDGSDGTGELFF. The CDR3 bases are TGCGCCAGCAGCTTGGACGGGAGCGACGGCACCGGGGAGCTGTTTTTT.

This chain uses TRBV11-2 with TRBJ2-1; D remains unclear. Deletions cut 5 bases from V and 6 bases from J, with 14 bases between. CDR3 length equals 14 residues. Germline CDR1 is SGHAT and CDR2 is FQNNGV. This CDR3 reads CASSPLTPSNEQFF. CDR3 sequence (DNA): TGTGCCAGCAGCCCCCTGACCCCCTCCAATGAGCAGTTCTTC.

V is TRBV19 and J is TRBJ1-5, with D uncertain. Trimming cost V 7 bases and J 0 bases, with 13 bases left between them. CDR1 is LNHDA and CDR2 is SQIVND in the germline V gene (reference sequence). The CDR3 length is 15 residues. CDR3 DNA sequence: TGTGCCAGTATTCGGCAGGCGAATAGCAATCAGCCCCAGCATTTT. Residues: CASIRQANSNQPQHF. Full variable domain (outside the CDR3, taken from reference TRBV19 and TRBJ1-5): DGGITQSPKYLFRKEGQNVTLSCEQNLNHDAMYWYRQDPGQGLRLIYYSQIVNDFQKGDIAEGYSVSREKKESFPLTVTSAQKNPTAFYLCASIRQANSNQPQHFGDGTRLSIL.

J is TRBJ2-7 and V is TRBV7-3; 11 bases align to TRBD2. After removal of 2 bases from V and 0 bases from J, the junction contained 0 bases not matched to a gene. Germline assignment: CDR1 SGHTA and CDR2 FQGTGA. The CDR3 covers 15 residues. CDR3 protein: CASSLGTSGSYEQYF. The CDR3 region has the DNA TGTGCCAGCAGCTTAGGGACTAGCGGCTCCTACGAGCAGTACTTC.

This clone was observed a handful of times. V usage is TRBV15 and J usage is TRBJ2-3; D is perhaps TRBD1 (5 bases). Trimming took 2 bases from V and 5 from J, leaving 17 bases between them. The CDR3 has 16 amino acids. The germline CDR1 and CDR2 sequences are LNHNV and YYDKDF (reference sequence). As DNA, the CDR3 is TGTGCCACCAGCAGAACAACGGGCCCAGGACAAGATACGCAGTATTTT. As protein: CATSRTTGPGQDTQYF. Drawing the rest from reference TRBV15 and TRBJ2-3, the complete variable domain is DAMVIQNPRYQVTQFGKPVTLSCSQTLNHNVMYWYQQKSSQAPKLLFHYYDKDFNNEADTPDNFQSRRPNTSFCFLDIRSPGLGDTAMYLCATSRTTGPGQDTQYFGPGTRLTVL.

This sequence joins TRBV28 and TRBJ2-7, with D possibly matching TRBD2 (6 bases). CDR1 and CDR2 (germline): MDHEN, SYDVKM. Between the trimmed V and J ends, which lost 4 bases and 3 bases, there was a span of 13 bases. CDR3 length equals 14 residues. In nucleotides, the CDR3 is TGTGCCAGCAGTTCGGCCGAAGCGGGCTACGAGCAGTACTTC. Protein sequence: CASSSAEAGYEQYF.

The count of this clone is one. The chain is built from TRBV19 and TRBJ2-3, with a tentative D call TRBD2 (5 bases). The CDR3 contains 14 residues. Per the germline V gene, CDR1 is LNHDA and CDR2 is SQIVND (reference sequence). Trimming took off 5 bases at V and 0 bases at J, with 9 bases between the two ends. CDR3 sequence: CASSVGGSTDTQYF. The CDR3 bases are TGTGCCAGTAGTGTCGGCGGGAGCACAGATACGCAGTATTTT.

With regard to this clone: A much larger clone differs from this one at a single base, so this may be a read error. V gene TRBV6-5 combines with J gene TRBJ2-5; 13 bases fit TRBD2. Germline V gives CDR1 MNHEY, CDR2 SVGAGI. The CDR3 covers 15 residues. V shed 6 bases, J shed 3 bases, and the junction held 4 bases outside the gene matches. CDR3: CASSPGTSGKETQYF. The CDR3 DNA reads TGTGCCAGCAGCCCCGGGACTAGCGGGAAAGAGACCCAGTACTTC.

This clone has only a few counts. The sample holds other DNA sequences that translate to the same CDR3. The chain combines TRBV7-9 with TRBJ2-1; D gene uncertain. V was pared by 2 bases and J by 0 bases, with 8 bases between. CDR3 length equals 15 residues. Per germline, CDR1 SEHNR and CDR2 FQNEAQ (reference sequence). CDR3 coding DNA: TGTGCCAGCAGCTTACCGCGGAGCTCCTACAATGAGCAGTTCTTC. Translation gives CASSLPRSSYNEQFF.

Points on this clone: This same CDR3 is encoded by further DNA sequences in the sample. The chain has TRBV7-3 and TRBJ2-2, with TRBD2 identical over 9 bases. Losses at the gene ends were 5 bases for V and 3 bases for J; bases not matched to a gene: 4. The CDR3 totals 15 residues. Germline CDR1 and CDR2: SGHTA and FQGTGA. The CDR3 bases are TGTGCCAGCAGCCCGGGACTAGCTCACACCGGGGAGCTGTTTTTT. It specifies CASSPGLAHTGELFF.

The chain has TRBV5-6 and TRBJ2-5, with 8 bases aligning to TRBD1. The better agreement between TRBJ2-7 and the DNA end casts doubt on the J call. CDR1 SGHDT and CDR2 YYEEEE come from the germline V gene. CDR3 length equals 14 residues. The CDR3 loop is CASSLDRVSHEQYF. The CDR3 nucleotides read TGTGCCAGCAGCCTGGACAGGGTTTCCCACGAGCAGTACTTC.

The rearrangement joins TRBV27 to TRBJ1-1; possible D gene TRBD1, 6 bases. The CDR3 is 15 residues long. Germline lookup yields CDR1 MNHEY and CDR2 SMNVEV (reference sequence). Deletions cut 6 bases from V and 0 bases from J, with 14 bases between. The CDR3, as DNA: TGTGCCAGCAGCCCCGGCAGGGGATTGAACACTGAAGCTTTCTTT. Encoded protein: CASSPGRGLNTEAFF.

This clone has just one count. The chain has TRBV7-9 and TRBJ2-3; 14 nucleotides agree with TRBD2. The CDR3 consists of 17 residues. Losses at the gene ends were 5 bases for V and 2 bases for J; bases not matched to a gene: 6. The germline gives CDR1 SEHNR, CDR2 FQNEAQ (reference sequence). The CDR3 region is CASSPRLAGGPTDTQYF. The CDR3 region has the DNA TGTGCCAGCAGCCCACGACTAGCGGGAGGGCCCACAGATACGCAGTATTTT.

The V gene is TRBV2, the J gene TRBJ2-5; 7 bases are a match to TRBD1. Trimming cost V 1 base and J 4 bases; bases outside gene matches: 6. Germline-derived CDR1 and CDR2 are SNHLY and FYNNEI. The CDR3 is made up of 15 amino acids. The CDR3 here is CASSEEGAGRETQYF. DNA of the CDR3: TGTGCCAGCAGTGAAGAGGGGGCCGGGCGAGAGACCCAGTACTTC.

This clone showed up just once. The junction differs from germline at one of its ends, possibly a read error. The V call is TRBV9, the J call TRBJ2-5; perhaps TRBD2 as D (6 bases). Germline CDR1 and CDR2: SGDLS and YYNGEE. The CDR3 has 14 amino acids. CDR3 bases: TGTGCCAGCAGCGCAAGACTAGTCATCAGAGACCCAGACTTC. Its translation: CASSARLVIRDPDF.

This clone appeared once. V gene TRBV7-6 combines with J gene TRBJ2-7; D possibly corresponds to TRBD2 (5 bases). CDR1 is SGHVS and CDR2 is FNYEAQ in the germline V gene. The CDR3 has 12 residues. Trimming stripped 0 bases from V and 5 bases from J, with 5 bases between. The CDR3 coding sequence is TGTGCCAGCAGCTTAGCGCGGGACGAGCAGTACTTC. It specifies CASSLARDEQYF.

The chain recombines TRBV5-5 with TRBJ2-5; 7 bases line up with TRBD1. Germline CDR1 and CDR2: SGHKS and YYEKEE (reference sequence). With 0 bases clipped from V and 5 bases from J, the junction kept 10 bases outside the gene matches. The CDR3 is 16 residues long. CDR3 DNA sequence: TGTGCCAGCAGCTTGGCCAAAAGGGGGCGCCCGGAGACCCAGTACTTC. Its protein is CASSLAKRGRPETQYF. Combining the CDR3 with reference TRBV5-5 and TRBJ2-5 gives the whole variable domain DAGVTQSPTHLIKTRGQQVTLRCSPISGHKSVSWYQQVLGQGPQFIFQYYEKEERGRGNFPDRFSARQFPNYSSELNVNALLLGDSALYLCASSLAKRGRPETQYFGPGTRLLVL.

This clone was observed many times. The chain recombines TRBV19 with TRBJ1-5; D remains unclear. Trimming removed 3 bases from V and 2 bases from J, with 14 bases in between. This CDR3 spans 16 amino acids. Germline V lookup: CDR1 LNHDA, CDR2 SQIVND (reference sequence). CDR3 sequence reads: CASSIPSFIGNQPQHF. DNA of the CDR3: TGTGCCAGTAGTATTCCCTCGTTTATAGGCAATCAGCCCCAGCATTTT.

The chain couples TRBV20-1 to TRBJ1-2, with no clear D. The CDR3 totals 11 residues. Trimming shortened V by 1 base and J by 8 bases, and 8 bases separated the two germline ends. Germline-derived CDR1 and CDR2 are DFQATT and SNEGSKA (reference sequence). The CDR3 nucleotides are TGCAGTGCTAGAGGGGCGGGAGGCTACACCTTC. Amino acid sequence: CSARGAGGYTF.

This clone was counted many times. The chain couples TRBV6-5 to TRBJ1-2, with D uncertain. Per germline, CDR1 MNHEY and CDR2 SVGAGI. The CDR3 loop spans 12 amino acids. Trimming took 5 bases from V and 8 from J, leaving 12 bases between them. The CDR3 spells CASSNKLGGYTF. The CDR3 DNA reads TGTGCCAGCAGTAATAAACTCGGGGGCTACACCTTC.

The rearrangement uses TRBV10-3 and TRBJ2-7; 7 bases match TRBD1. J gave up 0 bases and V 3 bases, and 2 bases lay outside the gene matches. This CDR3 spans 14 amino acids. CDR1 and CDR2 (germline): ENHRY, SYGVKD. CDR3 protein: CAISDYRGSYEQYF. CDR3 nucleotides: TGTGCCATCAGTGATTACAGGGGCTCCTACGAGCAGTACTTC.